The clone carrying this T cell receptor (beta chain) has more than one count but fewer than ten. With V trimmed by 4 bases and J by 4 bases, 8 bases remained unmatched. CDR1 is LGHNA, CDR2 YSLEER, per germline. There are 15 residues in the CDR3. The source of the sample is a study of CD8+ T cells in alopecia areata. RNA was isolated and reverse transcribed to cDNA, the sequencing template. Assay: immunoSEQ multiplex PCR; the TCRdb copy retains only in-frame clones and omits some. The sample has approximately 210,000 clones, roughly 44% seen once. The treatment is: oral pan-JAK inhibitor, 5-10 mg twice daily.

The rearrangement joins TRBV4-3 to TRBJ1-1, with 8 positions matching TRBD1. The clonotype comes from a human donor with alopecia areata. The starting material was CD4+ T cells sorted from blood, obtained around week 36, from a patient treated with tofacitinib. CDR3 nucleotides: TGCGCCAGCAGCCGAGACAGGGGAGTAATCACTGAAGCTTTCTTT. Its protein is CASSRDRGVITEAFF.